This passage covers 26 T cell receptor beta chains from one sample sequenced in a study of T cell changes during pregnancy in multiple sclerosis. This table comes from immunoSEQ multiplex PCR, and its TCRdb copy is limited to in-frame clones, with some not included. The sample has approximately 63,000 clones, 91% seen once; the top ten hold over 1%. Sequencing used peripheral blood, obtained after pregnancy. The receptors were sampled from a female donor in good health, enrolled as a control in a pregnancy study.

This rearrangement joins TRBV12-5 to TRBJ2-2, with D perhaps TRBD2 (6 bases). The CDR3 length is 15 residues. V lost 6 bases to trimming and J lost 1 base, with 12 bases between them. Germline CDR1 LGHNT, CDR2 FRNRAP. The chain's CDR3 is CASGLSSGNTGELFF. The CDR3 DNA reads TGTGCTAGTGGCCTGAGTAGCGGGAACACCGGGGAGCTGTTTTTT.

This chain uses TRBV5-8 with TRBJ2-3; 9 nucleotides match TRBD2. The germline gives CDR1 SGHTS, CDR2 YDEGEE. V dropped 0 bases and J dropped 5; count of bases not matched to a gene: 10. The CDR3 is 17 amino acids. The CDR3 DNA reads TGTGCCAGCAGCTTGGGATTGGCGGGGGGGCTGGTAGATACGCAGTATTTT. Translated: CASSLGLAGGLVDTQYF. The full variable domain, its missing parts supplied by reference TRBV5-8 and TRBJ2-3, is EAGVTQSPTHLIKTRGQQATLRCSPISGHTSVYWYQQALGLGLQFLLWYDEGEERNRGNFPPRFSGRQFPNYSSELNVNALELEDSALYLCASSLGLAGGLVDTQYFGPGTRLTVL.

CDR3 coding DNA: TGCGCCAGCAGCTCCACCCCCGGGGGCACAGATACGCAGTATTTT. Encoded protein: CASSSTPGGTDTQYF. The chain carries TRBV5-1 and TRBJ2-3, with D possibly matching TRBD2 (5 bases). V was cut by 3 bases and J by 1 base, with 12 bases left in between. The CDR3 spans 15 residues. Germline lookup yields CDR1 SGHRS and CDR2 YFSETQ.

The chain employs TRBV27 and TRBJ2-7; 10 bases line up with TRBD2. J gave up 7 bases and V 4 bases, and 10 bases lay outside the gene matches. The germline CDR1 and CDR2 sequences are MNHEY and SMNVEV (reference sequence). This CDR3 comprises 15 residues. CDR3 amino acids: CASSSPGTSVWEQYF. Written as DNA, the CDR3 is TGTGCCAGCAGTTCGCCCGGGACTAGCGTTTGGGAGCAGTACTTC.

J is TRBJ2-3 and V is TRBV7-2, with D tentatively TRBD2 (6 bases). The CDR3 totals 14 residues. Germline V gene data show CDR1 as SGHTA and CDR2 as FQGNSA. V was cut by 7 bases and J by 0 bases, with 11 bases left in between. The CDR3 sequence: CASTYSGSTDTQYF. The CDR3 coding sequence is TGTGCCAGCACCTATAGCGGTAGCACAGATACGCAGTATTTT. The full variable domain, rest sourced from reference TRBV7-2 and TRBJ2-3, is GAGVSQSPSNKVTEKGKDVELRCDPISGHTALYWYRQSLGQGLEFLIYFQGNSAPDKSGLPSDRFSAERTGGSVSTLTIQRTQQEDSAVYLCASTYSGSTDTQYFGPGTRLTVL.

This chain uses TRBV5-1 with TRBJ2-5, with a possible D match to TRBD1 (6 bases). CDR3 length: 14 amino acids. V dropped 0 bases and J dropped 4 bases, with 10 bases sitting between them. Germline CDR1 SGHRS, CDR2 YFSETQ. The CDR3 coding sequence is TGCGCCAGCAGCTTGGACAGGGCGGCAGAGACCCAGTACTTC. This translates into CASSLDRAAETQYF.

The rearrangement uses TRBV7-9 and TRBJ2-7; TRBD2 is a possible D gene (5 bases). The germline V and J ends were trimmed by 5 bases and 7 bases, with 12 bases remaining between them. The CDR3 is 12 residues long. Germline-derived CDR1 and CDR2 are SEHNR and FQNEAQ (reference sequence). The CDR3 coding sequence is TGTGCCAGCAGCGGAGCGGTGTGGGAGCAGTACTTC. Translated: CASSGAVWEQYF.

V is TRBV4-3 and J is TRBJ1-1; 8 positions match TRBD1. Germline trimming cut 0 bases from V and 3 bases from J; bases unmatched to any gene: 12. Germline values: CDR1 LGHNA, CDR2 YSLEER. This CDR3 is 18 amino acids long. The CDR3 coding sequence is TGCGCCAGCAGCCAAGATTTCGGCGACAGGGGCGGGGACACTGAAGCTTTCTTT. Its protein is CASSQDFGDRGGDTEAFF.

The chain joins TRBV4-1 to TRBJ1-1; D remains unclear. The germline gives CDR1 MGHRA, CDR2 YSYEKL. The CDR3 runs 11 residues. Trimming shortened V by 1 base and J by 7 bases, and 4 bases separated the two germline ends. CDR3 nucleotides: TGCGCCAGCAGCCAAGGTATTGAAGCTTTCTTT. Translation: CASSQGIEAFF.

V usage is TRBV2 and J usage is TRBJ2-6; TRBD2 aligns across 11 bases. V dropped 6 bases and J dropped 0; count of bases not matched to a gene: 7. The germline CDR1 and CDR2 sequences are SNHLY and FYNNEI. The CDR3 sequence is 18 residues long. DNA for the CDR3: TGTGCCAGCAGGGAGACTAGCGGGAAAAACTCTGGGGCCAACGTCCTGACTTTC. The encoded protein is CASRETSGKNSGANVLTF.

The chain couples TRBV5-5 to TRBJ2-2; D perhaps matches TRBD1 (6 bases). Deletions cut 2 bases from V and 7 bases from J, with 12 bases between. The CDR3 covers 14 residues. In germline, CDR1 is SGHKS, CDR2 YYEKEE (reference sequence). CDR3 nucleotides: TGTGCCAGCAGCTTACAAACAGGGTTCGGGGAGCTGTTTTTT. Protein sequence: CASSLQTGFGELFF.

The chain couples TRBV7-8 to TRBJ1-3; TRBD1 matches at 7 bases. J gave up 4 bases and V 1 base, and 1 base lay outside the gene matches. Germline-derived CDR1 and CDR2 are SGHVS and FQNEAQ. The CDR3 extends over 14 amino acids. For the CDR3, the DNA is TGTGCCAGCAGCTTAGAGACAGGGGGAAACACCATATATTTT. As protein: CASSLETGGNTIYF.

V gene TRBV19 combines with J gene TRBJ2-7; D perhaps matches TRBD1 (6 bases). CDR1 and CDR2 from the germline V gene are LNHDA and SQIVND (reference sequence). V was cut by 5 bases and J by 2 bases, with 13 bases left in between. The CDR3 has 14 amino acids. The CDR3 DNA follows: TGTGCCAGTAGTTATGGGGGCGAAACCTACGAGCAGTACTTC. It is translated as CASSYGGETYEQYF.

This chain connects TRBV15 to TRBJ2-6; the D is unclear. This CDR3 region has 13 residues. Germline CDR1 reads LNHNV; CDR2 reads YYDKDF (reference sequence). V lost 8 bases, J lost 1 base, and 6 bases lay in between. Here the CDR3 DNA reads TGTGCCACCCTCCAGTCTGGGGCCAACGTCCTGACTTTC. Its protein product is CATLQSGANVLTF.

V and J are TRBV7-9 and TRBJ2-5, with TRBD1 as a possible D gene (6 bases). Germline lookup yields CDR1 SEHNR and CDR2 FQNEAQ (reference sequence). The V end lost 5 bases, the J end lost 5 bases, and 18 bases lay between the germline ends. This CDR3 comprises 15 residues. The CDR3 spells CASSKTDRPAETQYF. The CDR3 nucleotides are TGTGCCAGCAGCAAAACTGACAGGCCAGCGGAGACCCAGTACTTC.

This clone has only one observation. Written as DNA, the CDR3 is TGTGCCAGCAGCTTCTGGGACAGCGTTTTCTATGGCTACACCTTC. This encodes CASSFWDSVFYGYTF. V usage is TRBV7-2 and J usage is TRBJ1-2; 7 bases match TRBD1. The germline V gene has CDR1 SGHTA and CDR2 FQGNSA. The CDR3 consists of 15 residues. V dropped 3 bases and J dropped 4; count of bases not matched to a gene: 8.

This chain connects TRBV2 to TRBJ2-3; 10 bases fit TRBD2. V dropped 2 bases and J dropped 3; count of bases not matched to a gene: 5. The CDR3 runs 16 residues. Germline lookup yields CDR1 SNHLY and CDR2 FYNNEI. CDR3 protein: CASSEQAAGGTDTQYF. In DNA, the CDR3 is TGTGCCAGCAGTGAACAAGCAGCGGGGGGGACAGATACGCAGTATTTT. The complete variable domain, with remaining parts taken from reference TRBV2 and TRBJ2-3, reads EPEVTQTPSHQVTQMGQEVILRCVPISNHLYFYWYRQILGQKVEFLVSFYNNEISEKSEIFDDQFSVERPDGSNFTLKIRSTKLEDSAMYFCASSEQAAGGTDTQYFGPGTRLTVL.

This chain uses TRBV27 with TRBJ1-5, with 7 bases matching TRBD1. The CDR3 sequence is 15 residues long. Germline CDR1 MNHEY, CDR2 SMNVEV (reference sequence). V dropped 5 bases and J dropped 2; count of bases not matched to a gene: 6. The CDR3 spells CASSPQGVGNQPQHF. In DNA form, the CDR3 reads TGTGCCAGCAGTCCGCAGGGGGTTGGCAATCAGCCCCAGCATTTT.

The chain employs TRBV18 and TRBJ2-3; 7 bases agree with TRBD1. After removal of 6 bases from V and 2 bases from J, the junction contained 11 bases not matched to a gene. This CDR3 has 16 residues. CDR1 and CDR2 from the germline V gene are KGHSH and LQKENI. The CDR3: CASSPQGDSHTDTQYF. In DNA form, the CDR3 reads TGTGCCAGCTCCCCCCAGGGGGACAGTCACACAGATACGCAGTATTTT.

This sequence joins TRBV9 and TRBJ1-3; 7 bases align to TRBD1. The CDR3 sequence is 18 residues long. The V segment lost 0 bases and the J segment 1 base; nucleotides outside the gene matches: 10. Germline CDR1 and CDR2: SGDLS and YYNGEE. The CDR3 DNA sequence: TGTGCCAGCAGCGTAGATCTAGCCGGGACAGAGTCTGGAAACACCATATATTTT. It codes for CASSVDLAGTESGNTIYF.

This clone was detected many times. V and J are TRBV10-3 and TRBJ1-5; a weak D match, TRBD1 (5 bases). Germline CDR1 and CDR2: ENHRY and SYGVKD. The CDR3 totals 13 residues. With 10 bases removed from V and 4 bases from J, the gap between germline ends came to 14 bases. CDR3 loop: CARPGHINQPQHF. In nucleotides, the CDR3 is TGTGCCAGGCCCGGACATATTAATCAGCCCCAGCATTTT.

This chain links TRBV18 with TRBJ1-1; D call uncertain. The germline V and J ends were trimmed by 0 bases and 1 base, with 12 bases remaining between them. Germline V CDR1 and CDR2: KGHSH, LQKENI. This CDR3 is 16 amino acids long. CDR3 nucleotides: TGTGCCAGCTCACCACCATTCAGACAACCGAACACTGAAGCTTTCTTT. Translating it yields CASSPPFRQPNTEAFF. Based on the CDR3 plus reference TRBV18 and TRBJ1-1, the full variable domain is NAGVMQNPRHLVRRRGQEARLRCSPMKGHSHVYWYRQLPEEGLKFMVYLQKENIIDESGMPKERFSAEFPKEGPSILRIQQVVRGDSAAYFCASSPPFRQPNTEAFFGQGTRLTVV.

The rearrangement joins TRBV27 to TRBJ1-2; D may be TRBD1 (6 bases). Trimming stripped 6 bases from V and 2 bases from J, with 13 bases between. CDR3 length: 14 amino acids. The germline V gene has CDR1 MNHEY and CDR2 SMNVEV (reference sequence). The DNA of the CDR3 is TGTGCCAGCAGCTTAGACAGGACCAACTATGGCTACACCTTC. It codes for CASSLDRTNYGYTF.

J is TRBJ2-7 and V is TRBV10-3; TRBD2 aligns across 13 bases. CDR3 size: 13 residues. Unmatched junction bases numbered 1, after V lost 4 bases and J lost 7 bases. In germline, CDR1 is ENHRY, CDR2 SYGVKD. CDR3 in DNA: TGTGCCATCAGTGGGACTAGCGGGGGAGAGCAGTACTTC. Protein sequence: CAISGTSGGEQYF.

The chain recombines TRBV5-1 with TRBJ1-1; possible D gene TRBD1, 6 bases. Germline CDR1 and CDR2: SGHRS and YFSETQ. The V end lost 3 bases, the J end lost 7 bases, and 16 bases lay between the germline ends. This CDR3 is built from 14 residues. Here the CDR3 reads CASSWGSGADEAFF. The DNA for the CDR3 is TGCGCCAGCAGCTGGGGATCAGGGGCCGATGAAGCTTTCTTT.

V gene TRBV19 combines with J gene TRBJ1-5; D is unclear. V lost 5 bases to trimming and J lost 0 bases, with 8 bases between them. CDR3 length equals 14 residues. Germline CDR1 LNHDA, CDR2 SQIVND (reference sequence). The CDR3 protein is CASSPQFSNQPQHF. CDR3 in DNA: TGTGCCAGTAGTCCACAGTTTAGCAATCAGCCCCAGCATTTT.